This is a list of T cell receptor beta chains from one sample in a study of blood T cell repertoires in COVID-19. Clones were sequenced by immunoSEQ multiplex PCR, and TCRdb holds only the in-frame ones, with some missing. The repertoire holds 540,000 or so clones, with approximately 88% as singletons. The specimen was peripheral blood. These TCRs come from a woman between 45 and 60 years old with COVID-19, enrolled during active disease. CDR3s include the opening cysteine and the closing phenylalanine or tryptophan. D genes are given only for firm matches. Rows may omit the clone size; those that give it use once, few, many or a size class.

d_call j_call v_call clone_size cdr3_nt cdr3_aa
. TRBJ2-3 TRBV12-5 . TGTGCTAGTGGTTTGGGCGATCCCTATGATACGCAGTATTTT CASGLGDPYDTQYF
TRBD1 TRBJ1-2 TRBV9 . TGTGCCAGCGGACCCCCGGGACAGCTGAACTATGGCTACACCTTC CASGPPGQLNYGYTF
. TRBJ1-5 TRBV14 . TGTGCCAGCAGCCAAACTGGATCGGAGGAGCCCCAGCATTTT CASSQTGSEEPQHF
. TRBJ1-5 TRBV2 . TGTGCCAGCACCGGGATCTATAGCAATCAGCCCCAGCATTTT CASTGIYSNQPQHF
. TRBJ2-1 TRBV19 . TGTGCCAGTAGTATAACAACAGGGACCGATGAGCAGTTCTTC CASSITTGTDEQFF
. TRBJ2-5 TRBV27 . TGTGCCAGCCCTGCCCCTCTTACAGGGTCGAGTAAACAAGAGACCCAGTACTTC CASPAPLTGSSKQETQYF
TRBD2 TRBJ2-1 TRBV11-2 . TGTGCCAGCAGCTGGGCTAGCGGGACCAATGAGCAGTTCTTC CASSWASGTNEQFF
TRBD2 TRBJ2-3 TRBV4-2 . TGTGCCAGCAGCCAAGACGGGCTAGCGGGGACAGACACAGATACGCAGTATTTT CASSQDGLAGTDTDTQYF
. TRBJ1-2 TRBV27 . TGTGCCAGCAGTCCCGGACTGGGATTCTATGGCTACACCTTC CASSPGLGFYGYTF
. TRBJ1-1 TRBV18 . TGTGCCAGCTCACCTCCGAGGGTCACTGAAGCTTTCTTT CASSPPRVTEAFF
TRBD1 TRBJ2-7 TRBV10-3 . TGTGCCATCTCTGGGACAGGGGCCTACGAGCAGTACTTC CAISGTGAYEQYF
. TRBJ1-3 TRBV5-6 once TGTGCCAGCAGCCTAGACCTCCGCTCTGGAAACACCATATATTTT CASSLDLRSGNTIYF
. TRBJ1-2 TRBV27 . TGTGCCAGCGGGAAGGGGGGGGACTATGGCTACACCTTC CASGKGGDYGYTF
TRBD1 TRBJ2-2 TRBV5-1 . TGCGCCAGCAGCTACCGGTCCCAATATAGGGGGCCCGTCATCGGGGAGCTGTTTTTT CASSYRSQYRGPVIGELFF
. TRBJ1-2 TRBV5-4 . TGTGCCAGCAGCTTGGCCAAAGTCGGGTCATCTAACTATGGCTACACCTTC CASSLAKVGSSNYGYTF
TRBD2 TRBJ2-1 TRBV20-1 once TGCAGTGCTAGTGGCAGCGGGGGCCCTTACAATGAGCAGTTCTTC CSASGSGGPYNEQFF